The clone carrying this T cell receptor (beta chain) was detected ten times or more. No antigen is known for it. TCRdb ran MiXCR on the reads and lists one entry per CDR3 protein. The sample yields hundreds of thousands of distinct CDR3 sequences, approximately 31% seen once. The data were obtained in a study of T cell repertoires in cytomegalovirus infection. For the study at large: As its CMV epitopes, the study selected recently identified HLA-C-restricted and well-studied HLA-B-restricted targets. Both a matching HLA type and CMV infection were indicated by public TCR beta signatures. General study points: Dominating the ex vivo response were TCR beta clonotypes that were CMV-specific and HLA-C-restricted.

This sequence was found in a human donor in good health (CMV status not recorded). Some clones in this sample may be carry-over from other donors' samples. The specimen comprised cultured CD8+ T cells from PBMCs, sampled from culture after CMV antigen stimulation.

The CDR3 region is CASSLGSGGGYNEQFF. CDR3 nucleotides: TGTGCCAGCAGCTTGGGAAGCGGGGGGGGCTACAATGAGCAGTTCTTC. The chain employs TRBV5-6 and TRBJ2-1; TRBD2 matches at 10 bases. The germline V gene has CDR1 SGHDT and CDR2 YYEEEE. Trimming at V came to 0 bases and at J to 3 bases, leaving 3 bases not matched to a gene. This CDR3 is 16 amino acids long.